This TCR beta chain was documented in a study of OX40 agonist ivuxolimab in advanced cancers. Overall study findings and caveats: The authors did not determine the antigen specificity of the expanded peripheral T cells.

The repertoire was sequenced with immunoSEQ multiplex PCR; TCRdb's copy has only in-frame clones and lacks some. The data contain about 69,000 clones, more than 70% of them singletons. Germline CDR1 ENHRY, CDR2 SYGVKD. The CDR3 is 15 residues long. V was cut by 4 bases and J by 2 bases, with 11 bases left in between. About this clone itself: Its matching antigen is unknown.

The receptor comes from an adult with an advanced solid tumor such as melanoma, head and neck, liver or kidney cancer. The starting material was CD4+ or CD8+ T cells sorted from blood, obtained in a trial of the OX40 agonist ivuxolimab. The J gene is TRBJ2-2, the V gene TRBV10-3; weak D call: TRBD2 (6 bases). The CDR3, as DNA: TGTGCCATCAGTGGTGGCGGGGACAACACCGGGGAGCTGTTTTTT. Protein sequence: CAISGGGDNTGELFF.